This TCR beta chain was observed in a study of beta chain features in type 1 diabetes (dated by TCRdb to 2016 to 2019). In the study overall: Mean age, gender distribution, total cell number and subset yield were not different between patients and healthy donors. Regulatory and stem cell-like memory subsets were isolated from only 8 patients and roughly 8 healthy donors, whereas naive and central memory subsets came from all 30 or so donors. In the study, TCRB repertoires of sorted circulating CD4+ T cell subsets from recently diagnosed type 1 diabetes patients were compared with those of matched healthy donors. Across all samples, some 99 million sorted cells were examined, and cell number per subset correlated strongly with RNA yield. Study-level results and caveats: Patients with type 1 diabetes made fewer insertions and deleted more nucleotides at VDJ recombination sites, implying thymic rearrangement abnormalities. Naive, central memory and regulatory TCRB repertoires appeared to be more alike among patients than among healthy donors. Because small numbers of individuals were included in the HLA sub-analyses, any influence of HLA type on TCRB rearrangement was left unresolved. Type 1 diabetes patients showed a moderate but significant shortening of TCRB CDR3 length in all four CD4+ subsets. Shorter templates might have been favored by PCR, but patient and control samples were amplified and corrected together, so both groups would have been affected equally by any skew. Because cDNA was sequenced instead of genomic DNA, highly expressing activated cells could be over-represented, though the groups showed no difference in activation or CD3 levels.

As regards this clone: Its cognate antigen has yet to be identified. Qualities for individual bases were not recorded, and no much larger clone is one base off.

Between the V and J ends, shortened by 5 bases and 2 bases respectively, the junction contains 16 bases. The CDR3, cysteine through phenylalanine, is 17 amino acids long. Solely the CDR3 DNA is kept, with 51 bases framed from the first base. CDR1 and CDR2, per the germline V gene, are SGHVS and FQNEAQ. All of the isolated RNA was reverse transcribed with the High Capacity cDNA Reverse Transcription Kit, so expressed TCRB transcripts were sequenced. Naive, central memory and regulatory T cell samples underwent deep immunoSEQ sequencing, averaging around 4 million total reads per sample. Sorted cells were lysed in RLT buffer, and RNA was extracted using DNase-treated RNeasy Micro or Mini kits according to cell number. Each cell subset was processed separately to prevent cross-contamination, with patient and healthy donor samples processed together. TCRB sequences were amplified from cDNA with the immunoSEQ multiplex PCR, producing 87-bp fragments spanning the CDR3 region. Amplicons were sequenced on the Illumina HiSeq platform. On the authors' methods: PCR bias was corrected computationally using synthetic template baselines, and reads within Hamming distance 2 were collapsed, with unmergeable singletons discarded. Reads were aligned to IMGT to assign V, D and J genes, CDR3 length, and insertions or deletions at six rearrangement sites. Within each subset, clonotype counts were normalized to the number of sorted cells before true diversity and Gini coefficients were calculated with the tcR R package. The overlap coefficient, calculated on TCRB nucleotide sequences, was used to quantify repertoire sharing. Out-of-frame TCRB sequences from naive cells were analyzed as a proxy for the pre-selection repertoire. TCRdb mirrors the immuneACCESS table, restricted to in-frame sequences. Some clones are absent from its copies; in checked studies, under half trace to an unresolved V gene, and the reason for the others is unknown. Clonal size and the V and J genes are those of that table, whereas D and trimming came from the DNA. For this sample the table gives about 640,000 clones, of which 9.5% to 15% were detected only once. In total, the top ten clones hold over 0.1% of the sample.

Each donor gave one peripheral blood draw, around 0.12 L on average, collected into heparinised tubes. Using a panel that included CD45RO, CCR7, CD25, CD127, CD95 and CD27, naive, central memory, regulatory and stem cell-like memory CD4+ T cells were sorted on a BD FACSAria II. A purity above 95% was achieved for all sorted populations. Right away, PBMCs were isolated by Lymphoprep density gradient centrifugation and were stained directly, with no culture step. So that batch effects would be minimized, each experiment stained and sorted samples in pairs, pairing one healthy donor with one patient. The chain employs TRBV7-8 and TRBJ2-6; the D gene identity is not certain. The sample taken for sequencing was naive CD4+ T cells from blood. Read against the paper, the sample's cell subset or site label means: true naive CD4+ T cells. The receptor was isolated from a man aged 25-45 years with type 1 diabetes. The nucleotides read TGTGCCAGCAGCCCTAACCAACGTAGGACTGGGGCCAACGTCCTGACTTTC. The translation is CASSPNQRRTGANVLTF. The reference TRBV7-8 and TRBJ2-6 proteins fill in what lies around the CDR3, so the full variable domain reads GAGVSQSPRYKVAKRGQDVALRCDPISGHVSLFWYQQALGQGPEFLTYFQNEAQLDKSGLPSDRFFAERPEGSVSTLKIQRTQQEDSAVYLCASSPNQRRTGANVLTFGAGSRLTVL.